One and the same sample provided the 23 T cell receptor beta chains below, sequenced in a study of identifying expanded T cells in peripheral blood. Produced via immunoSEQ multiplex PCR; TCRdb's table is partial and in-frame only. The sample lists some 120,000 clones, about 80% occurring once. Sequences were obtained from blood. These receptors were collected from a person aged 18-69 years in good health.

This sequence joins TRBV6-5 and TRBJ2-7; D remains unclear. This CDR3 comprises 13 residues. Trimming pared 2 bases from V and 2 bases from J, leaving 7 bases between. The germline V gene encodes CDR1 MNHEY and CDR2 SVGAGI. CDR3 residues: CASSYAGTYEQYF. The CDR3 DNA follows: TGTGCCAGCAGTTACGCCGGTACCTACGAGCAGTACTTC.

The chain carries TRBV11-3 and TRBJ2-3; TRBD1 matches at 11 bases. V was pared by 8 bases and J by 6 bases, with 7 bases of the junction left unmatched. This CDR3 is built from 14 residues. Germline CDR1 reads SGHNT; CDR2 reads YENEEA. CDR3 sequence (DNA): TGTGCCAGCTCGCGGACAGGGGGCTTGGATACGCAGTATTTT. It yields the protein CASSRTGGLDTQYF.

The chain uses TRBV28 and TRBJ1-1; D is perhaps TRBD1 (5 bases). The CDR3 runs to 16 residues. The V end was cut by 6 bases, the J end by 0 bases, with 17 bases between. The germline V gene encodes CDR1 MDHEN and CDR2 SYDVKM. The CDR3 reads CASSYPGGRVNTEAFF. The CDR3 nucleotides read TGTGCCAGCAGCTACCCCGGGGGTCGAGTGAACACTGAAGCTTTCTTT.

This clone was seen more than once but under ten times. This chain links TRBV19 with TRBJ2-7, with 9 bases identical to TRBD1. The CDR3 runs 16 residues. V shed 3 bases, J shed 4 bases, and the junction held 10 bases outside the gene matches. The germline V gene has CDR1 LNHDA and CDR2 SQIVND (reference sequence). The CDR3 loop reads CASSIAFGTGRYEQYF. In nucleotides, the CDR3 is TGTGCCAGTAGTATCGCCTTCGGGACAGGGCGGTACGAGCAGTACTTC.

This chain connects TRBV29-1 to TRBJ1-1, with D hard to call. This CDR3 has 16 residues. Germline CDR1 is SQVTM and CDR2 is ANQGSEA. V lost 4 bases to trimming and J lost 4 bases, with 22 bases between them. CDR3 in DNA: TGCAGCGTTGTATTAAGAACAGTGAGGATGGGCACTGAAGCTTTCTTT. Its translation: CSVVLRTVRMGTEAFF. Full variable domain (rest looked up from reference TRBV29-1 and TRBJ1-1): SAVISQKPSRDICQRGTSLTIQCQVDSQVTMMFWYRQQPGQSLTLIATANQGSEATYESGFVIDKFPISRPNLTFSTLTVSNMSPEDSSIYLCSVVLRTVRMGTEAFFGQGTRLTVV.

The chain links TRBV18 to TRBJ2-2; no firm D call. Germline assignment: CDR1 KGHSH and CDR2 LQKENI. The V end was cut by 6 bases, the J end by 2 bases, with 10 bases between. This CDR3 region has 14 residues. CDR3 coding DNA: TGTGCCAGCTCCCATGACCAAAACACCGGGGAGCTGTTTTTT. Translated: CASSHDQNTGELFF. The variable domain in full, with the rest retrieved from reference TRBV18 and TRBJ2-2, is NAGVMQNPRHLVRRRGQEARLRCSPMKGHSHVYWYRQLPEEGLKFMVYLQKENIIDESGMPKERFSAEFPKEGPSILRIQQVVRGDSAAYFCASSHDQNTGELFFGEGSRLTVL.

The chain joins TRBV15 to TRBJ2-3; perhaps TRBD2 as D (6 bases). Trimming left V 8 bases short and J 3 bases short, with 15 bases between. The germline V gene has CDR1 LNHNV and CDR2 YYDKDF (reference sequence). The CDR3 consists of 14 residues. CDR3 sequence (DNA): TGTGCCACCGGTTTGGTCGGGGGTACAGATACGCAGTATTTT. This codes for CATGLVGGTDTQYF.

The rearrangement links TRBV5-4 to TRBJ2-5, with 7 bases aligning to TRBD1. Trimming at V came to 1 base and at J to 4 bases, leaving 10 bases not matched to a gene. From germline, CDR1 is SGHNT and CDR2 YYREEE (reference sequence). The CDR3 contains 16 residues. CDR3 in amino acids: CASSLNRGAWGETQYF. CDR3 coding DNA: TGTGCCAGCAGCTTGAACAGGGGAGCATGGGGAGAGACCCAGTACTTC.

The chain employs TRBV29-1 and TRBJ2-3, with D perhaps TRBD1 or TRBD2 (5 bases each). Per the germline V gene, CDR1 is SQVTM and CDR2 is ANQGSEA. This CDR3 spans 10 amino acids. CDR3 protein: CSGTTDTQYF. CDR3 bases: TGCAGTGGGACCACAGATACGCAGTATTTT.

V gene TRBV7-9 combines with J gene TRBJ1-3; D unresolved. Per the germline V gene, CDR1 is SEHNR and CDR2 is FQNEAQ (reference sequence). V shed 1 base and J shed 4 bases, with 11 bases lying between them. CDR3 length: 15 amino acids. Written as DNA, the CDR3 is TGTGCCAGCAGCTTAGGGACCAGCTTCGGAAACACCATATATTTT. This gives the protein CASSLGTSFGNTIYF.

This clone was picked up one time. DNA for the CDR3: TGTGCCAGCAGTCGGTCCACATGGAACGTGCACGAGCAGTACTTC. This translates into CASSRSTWNVHEQYF. This chain links TRBV6-5 with TRBJ2-7; D gene uncertain. Germline V gene data show CDR1 as MNHEY and CDR2 as SVGAGI. CDR3 length: 15 amino acids. Trimming pared 5 bases from V and 5 bases from J, leaving 19 bases between.

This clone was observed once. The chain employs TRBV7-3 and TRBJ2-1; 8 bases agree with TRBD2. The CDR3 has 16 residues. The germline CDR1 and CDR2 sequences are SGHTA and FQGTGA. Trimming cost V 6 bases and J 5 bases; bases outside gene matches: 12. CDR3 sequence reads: CASSLTGTRNDNEQFF. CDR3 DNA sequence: TGTGCCAGCAGTCTTACCGGGACTAGGAACGACAATGAGCAGTTCTTC. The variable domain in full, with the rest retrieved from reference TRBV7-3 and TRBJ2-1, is GAGVSQTPSNKVTEKGKYVELRCDPISGHTALYWYRQSLGQGPEFLIYFQGTGAADDSGLPNDRFFAVRPEGSVSTLKIQRTERGDSAVYLCASSLTGTRNDNEQFFGPGTRLTVL.

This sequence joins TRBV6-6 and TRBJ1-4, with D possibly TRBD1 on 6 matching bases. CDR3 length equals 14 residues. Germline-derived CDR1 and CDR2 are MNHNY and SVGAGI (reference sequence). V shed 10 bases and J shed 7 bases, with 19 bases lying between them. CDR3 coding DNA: TGTGCCACCCGCGATCAGGGGTGGAGTGAAAAACTGTTTTTT. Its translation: CATRDQGWSEKLFF.

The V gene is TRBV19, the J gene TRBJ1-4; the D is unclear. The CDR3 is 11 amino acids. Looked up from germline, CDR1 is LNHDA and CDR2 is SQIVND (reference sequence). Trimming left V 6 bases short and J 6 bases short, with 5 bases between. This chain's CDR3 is CASRWDEKLFF. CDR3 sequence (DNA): TGTGCCAGTAGGTGGGATGAAAAACTGTTTTTT.

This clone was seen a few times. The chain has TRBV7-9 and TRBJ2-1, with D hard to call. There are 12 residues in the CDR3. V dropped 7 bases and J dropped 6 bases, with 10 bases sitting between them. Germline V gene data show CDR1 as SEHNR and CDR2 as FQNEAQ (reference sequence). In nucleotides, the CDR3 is TGTGCCAGCAAAGAACAGACCAATGAGCAGTTCTTC. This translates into CASKEQTNEQFF.

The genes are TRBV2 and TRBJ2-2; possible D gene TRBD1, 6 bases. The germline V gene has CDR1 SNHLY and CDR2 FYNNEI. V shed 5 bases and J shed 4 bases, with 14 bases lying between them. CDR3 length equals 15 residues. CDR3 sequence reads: CASSSDRLSTGELFF. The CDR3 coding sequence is TGTGCCAGCAGTTCAGACAGGCTGAGCACCGGGGAGCTGTTTTTT.

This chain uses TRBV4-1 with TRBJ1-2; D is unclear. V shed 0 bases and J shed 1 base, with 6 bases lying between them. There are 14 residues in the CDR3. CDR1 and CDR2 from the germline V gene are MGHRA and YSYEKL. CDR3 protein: CASSQDVNNYGYTF. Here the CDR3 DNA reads TGCGCCAGCAGCCAAGATGTAAATAACTATGGCTACACCTTC.

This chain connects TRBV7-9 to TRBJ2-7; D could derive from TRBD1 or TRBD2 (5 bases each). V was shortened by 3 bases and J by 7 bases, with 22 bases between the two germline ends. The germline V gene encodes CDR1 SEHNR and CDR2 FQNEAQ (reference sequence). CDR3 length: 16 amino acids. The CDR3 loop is CASSLGTGDPTREQYF. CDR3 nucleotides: TGTGCCAGCAGCTTGGGCACCGGGGACCCAACGCGGGAGCAGTACTTC.

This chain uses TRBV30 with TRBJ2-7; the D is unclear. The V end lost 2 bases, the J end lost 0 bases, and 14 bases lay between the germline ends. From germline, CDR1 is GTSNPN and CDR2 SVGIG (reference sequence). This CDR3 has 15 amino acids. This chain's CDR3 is CAWSLPRFSSYEQYF. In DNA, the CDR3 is TGTGCCTGGAGTTTGCCGAGGTTTTCCTCCTACGAGCAGTACTTC.

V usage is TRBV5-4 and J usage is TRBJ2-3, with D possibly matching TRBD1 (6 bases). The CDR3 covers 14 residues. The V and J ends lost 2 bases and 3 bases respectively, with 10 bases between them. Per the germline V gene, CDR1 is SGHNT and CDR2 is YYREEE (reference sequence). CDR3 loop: CASSLGTLTDTQYF. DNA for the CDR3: TGTGCCAGCAGCTTAGGGACATTGACAGATACGCAGTATTTT.

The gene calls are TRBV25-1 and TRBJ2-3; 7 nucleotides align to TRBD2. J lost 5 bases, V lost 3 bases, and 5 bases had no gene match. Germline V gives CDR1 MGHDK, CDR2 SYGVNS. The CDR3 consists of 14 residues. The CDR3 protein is CASSEAGVVDTQYF. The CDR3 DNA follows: TGTGCCAGCAGTGAGGCGGGGGTGGTAGATACGCAGTATTTT. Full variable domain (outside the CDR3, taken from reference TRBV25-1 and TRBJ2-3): EADIYQTPRYLVIGTGKKITLECSQTMGHDKMYWYQQDPGMELHLIHYSYGVNSTEKGDLSSESTVSRIRTEHFPLTLESARPSHTSQYLCASSEAGVVDTQYFGPGTRLTVL.

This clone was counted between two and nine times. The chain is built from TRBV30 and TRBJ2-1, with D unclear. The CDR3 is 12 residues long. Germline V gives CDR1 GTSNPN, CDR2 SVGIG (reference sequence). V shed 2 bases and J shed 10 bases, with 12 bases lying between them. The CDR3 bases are TGTGCCTGGAGTCCAAACCTCGTCGAGCAGTTCTTC. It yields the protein CAWSPNLVEQFF.

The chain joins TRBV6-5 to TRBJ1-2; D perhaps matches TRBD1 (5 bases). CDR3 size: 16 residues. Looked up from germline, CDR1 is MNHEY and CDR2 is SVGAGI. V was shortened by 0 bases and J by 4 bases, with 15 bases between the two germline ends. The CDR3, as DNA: TGTGCCAGCAGTTACTCATGGACCGGGACCACCTATGGCTACACCTTC. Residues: CASSYSWTGTTYGYTF.